This T cell receptor beta chain was obtained from a study of T cell responses to AZD1222 COVID-19 vaccine. Using immunoSEQ multiplex PCR, the repertoire was profiled, and TCRdb retains in-frame clones only, with some absent. This sample has about 150,000 clones, with 88% found just once. This CDR3 spans 15 amino acids. Germline V gives CDR1 SGHAT, CDR2 FQNNGV. V lost 7 bases, J lost 5 bases, and 21 bases lay in between. The sample consisted of peripheral blood, taken on day 0 of AZD1222 vaccination. The clonotype comes from an adult in good health. The chain links TRBV11-2 to TRBJ2-7; D unclear. The CDR3 here is CASKEGSGVYDEQYF. CDR3 nucleotides: TGTGCCAGCAAAGAAGGTTCGGGTGTCTACGACGAGCAGTACTTC. Full variable domain (missing parts from reference TRBV11-2 and TRBJ2-7): EAGVAQSPRYKIIEKRQSVAFWCNPISGHATLYWYQQILGQGPKLLIQFQNNGVVDDSQLPKDRFSAERLKGVDSTLKIQPAKLEDSAVYLCASKEGSGVYDEQYFGPGTRLTVT.